The rows below give T cell receptor beta chains drawn from one sample of a study of shared clonotypes between healthy human individuals. Assay used: immunoSEQ multiplex PCR; TCRdb lists only in-frame clones, some missing. The sample shows around 2,000,000 clones, about 94% of them seen only once. Material for sequencing was naive CD8+ T cells sorted from blood. These receptors all come from a man aged 18-30 years in good health. Each CDR3 is given with its conserved first and last residue. The D gene is left open where the match is weak. Expanded clones are given a class, and other clones once, few, many or no size at all.

d_call: NA
j_call: TRBJ1-6
v_call: TRBV7-8
clone_size: NA
cdr3_aa: CASSAFGNSPLHF
cdr3_nt: TGTGCCAGCAGCGCATTTGGTAATTCACCCCTCCACTTT

d_call: NA
j_call: TRBJ2-7
v_call: TRBV2
clone_size: NA
cdr3_aa: CASSGDFGGEQYF
cdr3_nt: TGTGCCAGCAGTGGCGATTTCGGTGGCGAGCAGTACTTC

d_call: TRBD2
j_call: TRBJ2-7
v_call: TRBV5-4
clone_size: once
cdr3_aa: CASSGGASGSYEQYF
cdr3_nt: TGTGCCAGCAGCGGCGGGGCTAGCGGGTCCTACGAGCAGTACTTC

d_call: NA
j_call: TRBJ2-7
v_call: TRBV19
clone_size: NA
cdr3_aa: CASSVGTPAYEQYF
cdr3_nt: TGTGCCAGTAGTGTAGGGACACCAGCCTACGAGCAGTACTTC

d_call: NA
j_call: TRBJ1-4
v_call: TRBV6-5
clone_size: NA
cdr3_aa: CASSYSDSLEKLFF
cdr3_nt: TGTGCCAGCAGTTACTCGGACAGCTTGGAAAAACTGTTTTTT

d_call: NA
j_call: TRBJ2-1
v_call: TRBV27
clone_size: NA
cdr3_aa: CASSLSVVGPYNEQFF
cdr3_nt: TGTGCCAGCAGTTTATCGGTGGTTGGGCCCTACAATGAGCAGTTCTTC

d_call: NA
j_call: TRBJ2-3
v_call: TRBV18
clone_size: NA
cdr3_aa: CASSPPTLDTQYF
cdr3_nt: TGTGCCAGCTCACCCCCAACCCTAGATACGCAGTATTTT

d_call: NA
j_call: TRBJ2-2
v_call: TRBV5-6
clone_size: NA
cdr3_aa: CASSPTTNTGELFF
cdr3_nt: TGTGCCAGCAGCCCTACAACGAACACCGGGGAGCTGTTTTTT

d_call: NA
j_call: TRBJ2-3
v_call: TRBV4-2
clone_size: NA
cdr3_aa: CASSQGRADTQYF
cdr3_nt: TGTGCCAGCAGCCAAGGGAGAGCAGATACGCAGTATTTT

d_call: NA
j_call: TRBJ2-7
v_call: TRBV27
clone_size: NA
cdr3_aa: CASRPQVGEQYF
cdr3_nt: TGTGCCAGCCGTCCCCAGGTGGGGGAGCAGTACTTC

d_call: TRBD2
j_call: TRBJ2-3
v_call: TRBV11-2
clone_size: NA
cdr3_aa: CASSLVTSDPTDTQYF
cdr3_nt: TGTGCCAGCAGCTTAGTAACTAGCGACCCCACAGATACGCAGTATTTT

d_call: TRBD2
j_call: TRBJ2-2
v_call: TRBV27
clone_size: once
cdr3_aa: CASSLSPPGLVTGELFF
cdr3_nt: TGTGCCAGCAGTTTAAGCCCACCGGGACTAGTGACCGGGGAGCTGTTTTTT

d_call: TRBD2
j_call: TRBJ2-5
v_call: TRBV11-2
clone_size: NA
cdr3_aa: CASSLEGSGRAQYF
cdr3_nt: TGTGCCAGCAGCTTAGAAGGTAGCGGGAGGGCCCAGTACTTC

d_call: NA
j_call: TRBJ2-3
v_call: TRBV5-8
clone_size: once
cdr3_aa: CASDGTGMTDTQYF
cdr3_nt: TGTGCCAGCGACGGTACCGGGATGACAGATACGCAGTATTTT

d_call: NA
j_call: TRBJ2-7
v_call: TRBV6-1
clone_size: NA
cdr3_aa: CASSEILTYEQYF
cdr3_nt: TGTGCCAGCAGTGAAATTCTGACCTACGAGCAGTACTTC

d_call: TRBD2
j_call: TRBJ2-5
v_call: TRBV11-2
clone_size: once
cdr3_aa: CASSQIGGAATREETQYF
cdr3_nt: TGTGCCAGCAGCCAAATCGGGGGGGCCGCTACAAGGGAAGAGACCCAGTACTTC

d_call: TRBD1
j_call: TRBJ2-2
v_call: TRBV18
clone_size: NA
cdr3_aa: CASSLVVPGTGDPTGELFF
cdr3_nt: TGTGCCAGCTCACTAGTTGTCCCTGGGACAGGGGACCCCACCGGGGAGCTGTTTTTT

d_call: NA
j_call: TRBJ1-1
v_call: TRBV7-2
clone_size: NA
cdr3_aa: CASSPGISLSEAFF
cdr3_nt: TGTGCCAGCAGCCCGGGGATTTCCCTCTCTGAAGCTTTCTTT

d_call: NA
j_call: TRBJ2-7
v_call: TRBV4-3
clone_size: NA
cdr3_aa: CASSQDSPLDSGWGEQYF
cdr3_nt: TGCGCCAGCAGCCAAGATTCCCCCCTCGACAGTGGGTGGGGCGAGCAGTACTTC

d_call: NA
j_call: TRBJ2-1
v_call: TRBV5-6
clone_size: NA
cdr3_aa: CASSLRGPYNEQFF
cdr3_nt: TGTGCCAGCAGCTTGCGCGGTCCCTACAATGAGCAGTTCTTC

d_call: TRBD1
j_call: TRBJ1-3
v_call: TRBV19
clone_size: NA
cdr3_aa: CASSPGTGSGNTIYF
cdr3_nt: TGTGCCAGTAGCCCCGGGACAGGGTCTGGAAACACCATATATTTT

d_call: NA
j_call: TRBJ1-5
v_call: TRBV2
clone_size: NA
cdr3_aa: CASSDTEEPQHF
cdr3_nt: TGTGCCAGCAGTGACACGGAAGAGCCCCAGCATTTT

d_call: NA
j_call: TRBJ2-7
v_call: TRBV30
clone_size: NA
cdr3_aa: CAWSRGDHEQYF
cdr3_nt: TGTGCCTGGAGTCGAGGGGACCACGAGCAGTACTTC

d_call: TRBD1
j_call: TRBJ2-5
v_call: TRBV10-3
clone_size: NA
cdr3_aa: CAISWDRGETQYF
cdr3_nt: TGTGCCATCAGCTGGGACAGGGGAGAGACCCAGTACTTC

d_call: NA
j_call: TRBJ2-7
v_call: TRBV11-2
clone_size: NA
cdr3_aa: CASSLIGEDEQYF
cdr3_nt: TGTGCCAGCAGCTTAATCGGGGAGGACGAGCAGTACTTC

d_call: NA
j_call: TRBJ2-7
v_call: TRBV4-2
clone_size: NA
cdr3_aa: CASSQDPLGGESSYEQYF
cdr3_nt: TGTGCCAGCAGCCAAGACCCCCTAGGGGGGGAAAGCTCCTACGAGCAGTACTTC

d_call: NA
j_call: TRBJ2-2
v_call: TRBV2
clone_size: NA
cdr3_aa: CASSEFRQFLSRGTGELFF
cdr3_nt: TGTGCCAGCAGTGAGTTCCGTCAATTCCTCAGCCGCGGGACCGGGGAGCTGTTTTTT

d_call: NA
j_call: TRBJ2-7
v_call: TRBV27
clone_size: NA
cdr3_aa: CASSPRVDPYEQYF
cdr3_nt: TGTGCCAGCAGTCCAAGGGTGGATCCGTACGAGCAGTACTTC

d_call: NA
j_call: TRBJ1-1
v_call: TRBV13
clone_size: NA
cdr3_aa: CASSLGDSTEAFF
cdr3_nt: TGTGCCAGCAGCTTGGGGGATTCCACTGAAGCTTTCTTT

d_call: NA
j_call: TRBJ2-3
v_call: TRBV27
clone_size: NA
cdr3_aa: CASSFVPSGSTDTQYF
cdr3_nt: TGTGCCAGCAGTTTTGTCCCCTCGGGTTCCACAGATACGCAGTATTTT

d_call: TRBD1
j_call: TRBJ1-2
v_call: TRBV7-8
clone_size: NA
cdr3_aa: CASSEQGALDGYTF
cdr3_nt: TGTGCCAGCAGCGAACAGGGGGCGCTTGATGGCTACACCTTC

d_call: NA
j_call: TRBJ2-7
v_call: TRBV2
clone_size: NA
cdr3_aa: CASSVAVLLHEQYF
cdr3_nt: TGTGCCAGCAGTGTAGCGGTCCTTCTCCACGAGCAGTACTTC

d_call: TRBD1
j_call: TRBJ1-3
v_call: TRBV4-2
clone_size: NA
cdr3_aa: CASSQDLQGGNTIYF
cdr3_nt: TGTGCCAGCAGCCAAGATCTACAGGGGGGAAACACCATATATTTT

d_call: NA
j_call: TRBJ1-4
v_call: TRBV19
clone_size: NA
cdr3_aa: CASPSKTDTHDPGEKLFF
cdr3_nt: TGTGCCAGTCCCTCGAAGACCGATACGCACGACCCGGGCGAAAAACTGTTTTTT

d_call: TRBD1
j_call: TRBJ2-7
v_call: TRBV6-5
clone_size: NA
cdr3_aa: CASKYETGGYEQYF
cdr3_nt: TGTGCCAGCAAGTACGAGACAGGGGGCTACGAGCAGTACTTC

d_call: TRBD2
j_call: TRBJ2-2
v_call: TRBV7-9
clone_size: NA
cdr3_aa: CASSLSWTSGVANTGELFF
cdr3_nt: TGTGCCAGCAGCTTAAGCTGGACTAGCGGGGTCGCGAACACCGGGGAGCTGTTTTTT

d_call: NA
j_call: TRBJ2-1
v_call: TRBV6-4
clone_size: NA
cdr3_aa: CASSDSQGISSYNEQFF
cdr3_nt: TGTGCCAGCAGTGATTCCCAGGGAATTAGCTCCTACAATGAGCAGTTCTTC

d_call: NA
j_call: TRBJ2-1
v_call: TRBV4-1
clone_size: NA
cdr3_aa: CASSQGQVPTNEQFF
cdr3_nt: TGCGCCAGCAGCCAAGGACAGGTACCTACGAATGAGCAGTTCTTC

d_call: NA
j_call: TRBJ1-2
v_call: TRBV19
clone_size: NA
cdr3_aa: CASSIHLSRTAANYGYTF
cdr3_nt: TGTGCCAGTAGTATACACCTAAGCCGGACGGCAGCTAACTATGGCTACACCTTC

d_call: NA
j_call: TRBJ2-1
v_call: TRBV6-1
clone_size: NA
cdr3_aa: CASRWAVNEQFF
cdr3_nt: TGTGCCAGCAGATGGGCAGTAAATGAGCAGTTCTTC

d_call: TRBD1
j_call: TRBJ1-4
v_call: TRBV9
clone_size: NA
cdr3_aa: CASSPGTGFEKLFF
cdr3_nt: TGTGCCAGCAGCCCCGGGACAGGGTTTGAAAAACTGTTTTTT

d_call: NA
j_call: TRBJ2-7
v_call: TRBV30
clone_size: NA
cdr3_aa: CAWSPGQSYEQYF
cdr3_nt: TGTGCCTGGAGCCCTGGACAATCCTACGAGCAGTACTTC

d_call: NA
j_call: TRBJ1-2
v_call: TRBV19
clone_size: NA
cdr3_aa: CASSMGQGVHGYTF
cdr3_nt: TGTGCCAGTAGTATGGGCCAGGGAGTCCATGGCTACACCTTC

d_call: NA
j_call: TRBJ1-5
v_call: TRBV18
clone_size: NA
cdr3_aa: CASSPSSQPQHF
cdr3_nt: TGTGCCAGCTCACCTTCTTCTCAGCCCCAGCATTTT

d_call: TRBD2
j_call: TRBJ2-1
v_call: TRBV13
clone_size: NA
cdr3_aa: CASSRGDGFYNEQFF
cdr3_nt: TGTGCCAGCAGCCGGGGGGACGGGTTCTACAATGAGCAGTTCTTC

d_call: NA
j_call: TRBJ2-5
v_call: TRBV10-2
clone_size: NA
cdr3_aa: CASSAGETQYF
cdr3_nt: TGCGCCAGCAGTGCGGGGGAGACCCAGTACTTC

d_call: NA
j_call: TRBJ2-3
v_call: TRBV10-3
clone_size: once
cdr3_aa: CAISESFLDTQYF
cdr3_nt: TGTGCCATCAGTGAGTCGTTTTTGGATACGCAGTATTTT

d_call: TRBD1
j_call: TRBJ1-4
v_call: TRBV6-1
clone_size: NA
cdr3_aa: CASSGSGTGYEKLFF
cdr3_nt: TGTGCCAGCAGTGGGTCCGGGACAGGGTATGAAAAACTGTTTTTT